The following is a TCR beta chain sequence with its context. What it binds is unknown. This sample was included in a study of OX40 agonist ivuxolimab in advanced cancers. Looking at the study overall: Those enrolled were 82.7% male, with a mean age of roughly 62 years and ages from about 20 to 80. Two cutaneous melanoma patients and one hepatocellular carcinoma patient, three in all, had partial responses.

Study conclusions and caveats: Averaging showed that CD8+ T cells had more expanded clones than CD4+ did.

Assay used: immunoSEQ multiplex PCR; TCRdb lists only in-frame clones, some missing. In the table there are about 100,000 clones, under 95% of which are singletons. This TCR derives from an adult with an advanced solid tumor such as melanoma, head and neck, liver or kidney cancer. The source was CD4+ or CD8+ T cells sorted from blood, collected in a trial of the OX40 agonist ivuxolimab.

The CDR3 here is CSVAPVSTDTQYF. As DNA, the CDR3 is TGCAGCGTTGCACCCGTGAGCACAGATACGCAGTATTTT. The rearrangement links TRBV29-1 to TRBJ2-3; no clear D. The CDR3 runs 13 residues. V dropped 4 bases and J dropped 0 bases, with 8 bases sitting between them. Germline loops: CDR1 SQVTM, CDR2 ANQGSEA.